Below, 18 T cell receptor beta chains from the same sample are listed, as sequenced in a study of early T cells in non-severe SARS-CoV-2 infection. TCRdb called the 5' RACE reads again in MiXCR, with one record for every CDR3 protein. The sample carries 30,000 to 35,000 distinct CDR3 sequences, 4.7% recorded once. The sample comprised whole blood. These receptors all come from an adult who was a healthcare worker with PCR-confirmed SARS-CoV-2 infection or an uninfected control (not recorded which).

This clonotype showed up many times. The chain has TRBV30 and TRBJ1-2; no definite D call. CDR1 is GTSNPN and CDR2 is SVGIG in the germline V gene (reference sequence). V was trimmed by 3 bases and J by 8 bases, leaving 16 bases between them. This CDR3 region has 13 residues. The DNA for the CDR3 is TGTGCCTGGAGCCACTCCGCGGCGGAGGGCTACACCTTC. Translated, it gives CAWSHSAAEGYTF.

This clonotype has a count of ten or more. V gene TRBV28 combines with J gene TRBJ2-7; tentative D call: TRBD1 (6 bases). There are 14 residues in the CDR3. Germline assignment: CDR1 MDHEN and CDR2 SYDVKM. V was clipped by 10 bases and J by 2 bases, with 18 bases between them. The CDR3 region has the DNA TGTGCCACCTCCCGCCGGGACACTGCCTACGAGCAGTACTTC. Protein sequence: CATSRRDTAYEQYF.

The chain is built from TRBV28 and TRBJ1-1; tentatively, D is TRBD1 (6 bases). The CDR3 spans 14 residues. V was trimmed by 2 bases and J by 1 base, leaving 8 bases between them. Germline CDR1 is MDHEN and CDR2 is SYDVKM. Written as DNA, the CDR3 is TGTGCCAGCAGTTTAGGGACACCGAACACTGAAGCTTTCTTT. This gives the protein CASSLGTPNTEAFF. The whole variable domain, remainder taken from reference TRBV28 and TRBJ1-1, is DVKVTQSSRYLVKRTGEKVFLECVQDMDHENMFWYRQDPGLGLRLIYFSYDVKMKEKGDIPEGYSVSREKKERFSLILESASTNQTSMYLCASSLGTPNTEAFFGQGTRLTVV.

This clonotype was counted at least ten times. The chain couples TRBV19 to TRBJ2-7, with TRBD1 identical over 8 bases. The CDR3 runs to 13 residues. After removal of 5 bases from V and 3 bases from J, the junction contained 3 bases not matched to a gene. Looked up from germline, CDR1 is LNHDA and CDR2 is SQIVND (reference sequence). The CDR3 DNA reads TGTGCCAGTAGTCCCGGGACAGGCTACGAGCAGTACTTC. Amino acids: CASSPGTGYEQYF.

This clonotype was recorded at least ten times. The chain employs TRBV7-9 and TRBJ1-4; D gene unclear. The V and J ends lost 3 bases and 8 bases respectively, with 16 bases between them. This CDR3 has 15 amino acids. Germline V gene data show CDR1 as SEHNR and CDR2 as FQNEAQ (reference sequence). CDR3 region: CASSFPFTGGEKLFF. In nucleotides, the CDR3 is TGTGCCAGCAGCTTCCCCTTTACCGGAGGGGAAAAACTGTTTTTT. The complete variable domain, with remaining parts taken from reference TRBV7-9 and TRBJ1-4, reads DTGVSQNPRHKITKRGQNVTFRCDPISEHNRLYWYRQTLGQGPEFLTYFQNEAQLEKSRLLSDRFSAERPKGSFSTLEIQRTEQGDSAMYLCASSFPFTGGEKLFFGSGTQLSVL.

The J gene is TRBJ1-2, the V gene TRBV6-1; 8 bases are a match to TRBD1. The germline gives CDR1 MNHNS, CDR2 SASEGT. Trimming removed 2 bases from V and 3 bases from J; junction bases left unmatched: 8. The CDR3 length is 16 residues. The CDR3 region has the DNA TGTGCCAGCAGTGAACCTAACAGGGGGGTTTACTATGGCTACACCTTC. As protein: CASSEPNRGVYYGYTF.

This clonotype was picked up a small number of times. The V call is TRBV3-1, the J call TRBJ1-2, with D uncertain. The germline CDR1 and CDR2 sequences are LGHDT and YNNKEL (reference sequence). This CDR3 contains 15 residues. Trimming took off 1 base at V and 4 bases at J, with 13 bases between the two ends. The CDR3 DNA reads TGTGCCAGCAGCCAAGGGAAACTTAAAAGCTATGGCTACACCTTC. It encodes CASSQGKLKSYGYTF. Based on the CDR3 plus reference TRBV3-1 and TRBJ1-2, the full variable domain is DTAVSQTPKYLVTQMGNDKSIKCEQNLGHDTMYWYKQDSKKFLKIMFSYNNKELIINETVPNRFSPKSPDKAHLNLHINSLELGDSAVYFCASSQGKLKSYGYTFGSGTRLTVV.

This clonotype appeared many times. V and J are TRBV7-9 and TRBJ1-1; D is undetermined. The germline gives CDR1 SEHNR, CDR2 FQNEAQ (reference sequence). The CDR3 has 17 residues. Trimming took off 1 base at V and 0 bases at J, with 15 bases between the two ends. In DNA, the CDR3 is TGTGCCAGCAGCTTAGTGGTTTCGGATATCATGAACACTGAAGCTTTCTTT. This sequence encodes CASSLVVSDIMNTEAFF.

This clonotype was observed at least ten times. The J gene is TRBJ1-2, the V gene TRBV19; D gene unclear. Per the germline V gene, CDR1 is LNHDA and CDR2 is SQIVND (reference sequence). The CDR3 spans 15 residues. V was shortened by 7 bases and J by 0 bases, with 15 bases between the two germline ends. This chain's CDR3 is CASNHPGGTNYGYTF. CDR3 nucleotide sequence: TGTGCCAGTAACCACCCGGGCGGAACTAACTATGGCTACACCTTC.

The CDR3 spells CASSRPSVPNSPLHF. CDR3 nucleotides: TGTGCCAGCTCACGACCAAGCGTACCAAATTCACCCCTCCACTTT. The chain has TRBV18 and TRBJ1-6; no firm D call. V dropped 4 bases and J dropped 7 bases, with 14 bases sitting between them. The CDR3 sequence is 15 residues long. Germline CDR1 is KGHSH and CDR2 is LQKENI. The complete variable domain, with remaining parts taken from reference TRBV18 and TRBJ1-6, reads NAGVMQNPRHLVRRRGQEARLRCSPMKGHSHVYWYRQLPEEGLKFMVYLQKENIIDESGMPKERFSAEFPKEGPSILRIQQVVRGDSAAYFCASSRPSVPNSPLHFGNGTRLTVT.

This clonotype was detected many times. The genes are TRBV7-6 and TRBJ2-5; 7 bases map to TRBD1. This CDR3 has 13 amino acids. J was trimmed by 3 bases and V by 3 bases; bases with no gene match: 1. Germline V gives CDR1 SGHVS, CDR2 FNYEAQ. The CDR3: CASSFDREETQYF. As DNA, the CDR3 is TGTGCCAGCAGCTTCGACAGGGAAGAGACCCAGTACTTC.

This clonotype is classed as medium-sized (0.01 to 0.1%). The chain joins TRBV9 to TRBJ2-1; 9 nucleotides align to TRBD2. The CDR3 spans 15 residues. Germline V CDR1 and CDR2: SGDLS, YYNGEE. V dropped 4 bases and J dropped 3; count of bases not matched to a gene: 5. CDR3: CASSPSSGVYNEQFF. The CDR3 nucleotides are TGTGCCAGCAGCCCATCTAGCGGGGTCTACAATGAGCAGTTCTTC.

This chain links TRBV20-1 with TRBJ2-5, with 13 bases lining up with TRBD2. Germline V gene sequence: CDR1 DFQATT, CDR2 SNEGSKA (reference sequence). This CDR3 spans 15 amino acids. With V trimmed by 3 bases and J by 3 bases, 4 bases remained unmatched. The CDR3 sequence is CSASTLAGGKETQYF. Here the CDR3 DNA reads TGCAGTGCTAGCACACTAGCGGGGGGGAAAGAGACCCAGTACTTC.

The chain couples TRBV3-1 to TRBJ2-7, with 7 bases aligning to TRBD2. Per the germline V gene, CDR1 is LGHDT and CDR2 is YNNKEL (reference sequence). The trim removed 2 bases at V and 3 bases at J, leaving 4 bases unmatched. The CDR3 runs 14 residues. CDR3 nucleotide sequence: TGTGCCAGCAGCCAATCTAGCGGCTACTACGAGCAGTACTTC. Translation: CASSQSSGYYEQYF.

This clonotype was detected a few times. The genes are TRBV29-1 and TRBJ1-3, with D possibly TRBD1 on 6 matching bases. The germline V gene encodes CDR1 SQVTM and CDR2 ANQGSEA. The V end was cut by 3 bases, the J end by 4 bases, with 16 bases between. The CDR3 consists of 15 residues. The CDR3 region is CSVDAQQGLGNTIYF. CDR3 bases: TGCAGCGTTGACGCGCAACAGGGTCTGGGAAACACCATATATTTT.

This clonotype was picked up many times. The chain carries TRBV28 and TRBJ2-2; 9 nucleotides match TRBD2. J was trimmed by 4 bases and V by 3 bases; bases with no gene match: 6. The CDR3 runs 16 residues. Germline CDR1 and CDR2: MDHEN and SYDVKM. Here the CDR3 reads CASSFRSGGTTGELFF. The CDR3 nucleotides read TGTGCCAGCAGTTTCAGGAGCGGGGGGACCACCGGGGAGCTGTTTTTT.

This clonotype occurred a few times. The chain carries TRBV30 and TRBJ1-1; unclear D gene. Germline V gives CDR1 GTSNPN, CDR2 SVGIG (reference sequence). The CDR3 spans 14 residues. V was clipped by 4 bases and J by 1 base, with 13 bases between them. The DNA of the CDR3 is TGTGCCTGGACTAGGGCGACACCGAACACTGAAGCTTTCTTT. Its protein is CAWTRATPNTEAFF.

This clonotype was seen repeatedly, ten times or more. The genes are TRBV7-8 and TRBJ2-7, with D perhaps matching TRBD1 (5 bases). In germline, CDR1 is SGHVS, CDR2 FQNEAQ. The CDR3 loop spans 15 amino acids. Trimming stripped 5 bases from V and 5 bases from J, with 19 bases between. CDR3 DNA sequence: TGTGCCAGCAGCCCCAGGACCCAGGGCGTCAACGAGCAGTACTTC. As protein: CASSPRTQGVNEQYF.